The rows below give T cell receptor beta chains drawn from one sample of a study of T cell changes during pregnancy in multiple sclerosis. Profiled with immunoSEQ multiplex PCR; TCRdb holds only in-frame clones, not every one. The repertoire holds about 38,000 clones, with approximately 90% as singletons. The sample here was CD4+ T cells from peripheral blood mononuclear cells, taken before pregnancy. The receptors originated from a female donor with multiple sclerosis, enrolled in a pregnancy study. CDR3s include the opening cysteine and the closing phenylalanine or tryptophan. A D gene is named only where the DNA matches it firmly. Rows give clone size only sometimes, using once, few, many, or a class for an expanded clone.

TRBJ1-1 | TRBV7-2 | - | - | TGTGCCAGCACCATACTCATCACAGACACTGAAGCTTTCTTT | CASTILITDTEAFF
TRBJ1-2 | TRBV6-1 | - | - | TGTGCCAGCAGTGAAGCGCGTGGTCATGGCTACACCTTC | CASSEARGHGYTF
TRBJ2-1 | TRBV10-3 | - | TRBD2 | TGTGCCATCAAAGCCGGGACTAGCGGGGGGCCAAGCTCCTACAATGAGCAGTTCTTC | CAIKAGTSGGPSSYNEQFF
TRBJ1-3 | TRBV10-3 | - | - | TGTGCCATCAGTGCGGTATACTCTGGAAACACCATATATTTT | CAISAVYSGNTIYF
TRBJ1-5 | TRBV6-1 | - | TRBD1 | TGTGCCAGCAGTGAAGCGCGGGGCAGGGGGCTGAGTCAGCCCCAGCATTTT | CASSEARGRGLSQPQHF
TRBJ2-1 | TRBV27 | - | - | TGTGCCAGCAGTTTATTTATCCGCCCCGACAGCACGACCAATGAGCAGTTCTTC | CASSLFIRPDSTTNEQFF
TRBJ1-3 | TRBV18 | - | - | TGTGCCAGCTCACCGGGGCACTCTGGAAACACCATATATTTT | CASSPGHSGNTIYF
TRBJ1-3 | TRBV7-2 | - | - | TGTGCCAGCAGCCCCGGACAGAAAAACACCATATATTTT | CASSPGQKNTIYF
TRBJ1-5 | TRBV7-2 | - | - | TGTGCCAGCAGCTTAGGGCAGGGAAGATCCCAGCCCCAGCATTTT | CASSLGQGRSQPQHF
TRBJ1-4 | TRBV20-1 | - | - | TGCAGTGCCCGACGAGGTGAAAAACTGTTTTTT | CSARRGEKLFF
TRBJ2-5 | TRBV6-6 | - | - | TGTGCCAGCAGGTCTTCCCAGGGGGGAGTAGAGACCCAGTACTTC | CASRSSQGGVETQYF
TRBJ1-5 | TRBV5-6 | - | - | TGTGCCAGCAGCCACAAACAGGGAAATCAGCCCCAGCATTTT | CASSHKQGNQPQHF
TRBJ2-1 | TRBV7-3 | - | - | TGTGCCAGCAGTTCTCCCCCGAGTTACAATGAGCAGTTCTTC | CASSSPPSYNEQFF
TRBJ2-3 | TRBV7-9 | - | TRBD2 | TGTGCCAGCAGCTTTTCTAGCGGGGTCGGCGGTACGCAGTATTTT | CASSFSSGVGGTQYF
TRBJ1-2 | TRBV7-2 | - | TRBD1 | TGTGCCAGCAGTTGGGACAGGGATTCTGGCTACACCTTC | CASSWDRDSGYTF
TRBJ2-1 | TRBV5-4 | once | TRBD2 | TGTGCCAGCAGTGATCGACTAGCGGGGGACAATGAGCAGTTCTTC | CASSDRLAGDNEQFF
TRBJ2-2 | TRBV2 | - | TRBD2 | TGTGCCAGCGGGAGGGGTAACACCGGGGAGCTGTTTTTT | CASGRGNTGELFF
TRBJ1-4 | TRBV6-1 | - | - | TGTGCCAGCAGTGGAGACAGGTTGGGTGAAAAACTGTTTTTT | CASSGDRLGEKLFF
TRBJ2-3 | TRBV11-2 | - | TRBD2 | TGTGCCAGCAGCTTACTCGCGGGGGGCGGTTATTGGACAGATACGCAGTATTTT | CASSLLAGGGYWTDTQYF
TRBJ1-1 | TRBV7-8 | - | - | TGTGCCAGCAGCTTAGTATCAGGGAACACTGAAGCTTTCTTT | CASSLVSGNTEAFF
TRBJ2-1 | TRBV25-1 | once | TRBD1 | TGTGCCAGCAGTGGGGACAGGAACTACAATGAGCAGTTCTTC | CASSGDRNYNEQFF
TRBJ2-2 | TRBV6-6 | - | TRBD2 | TGTGCCAGCACCCCCCCTGGCGGGGGGGAGGGCGGGGAGCTGTTTTTT | CASTPPGGGEGGELFF
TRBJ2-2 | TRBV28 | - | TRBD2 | TGTGCCAGCAGGCCGGGGGGGGCGAACACCGGGGAGCTGTTTTTT | CASRPGGANTGELFF
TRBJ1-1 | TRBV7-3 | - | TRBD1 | TGTGCCAGCAGCTTAATTTCAGGGGGCGCCGCTGAAGCTTTCTTT | CASSLISGGAAEAFF
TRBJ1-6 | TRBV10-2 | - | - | TGCGCCAGTACCTCGAGCTCCTATAATTCACCCCTCCACTTT | CASTSSSYNSPLHF
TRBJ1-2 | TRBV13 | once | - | TGTGCCAGCAGCGAAGGAGGGTATGGCTACACCTTC | CASSEGGYGYTF
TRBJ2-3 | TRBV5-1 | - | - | TGCGCCAGCAGCTTGGGACAAACTAGCACAGATACGCAGTATTTT | CASSLGQTSTDTQYF
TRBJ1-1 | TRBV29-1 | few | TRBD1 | TGCAGCGTTAGGACAGGGGGTAGCACTGAAGCTTTCTTT | CSVRTGGSTEAFF
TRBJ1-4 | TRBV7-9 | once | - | TGTGCCAGCAGCAGACTCCCAACCCCGGATGAAAAACTGTTTTTT | CASSRLPTPDEKLFF
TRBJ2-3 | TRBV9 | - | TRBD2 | TGTGCCAGCAGCGGGGGCCTACTAGCGGGGACAGATACGCAGTATTTT | CASSGGLLAGTDTQYF
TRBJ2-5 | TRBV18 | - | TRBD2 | TGTGCCAGCTCACTGAGGCGGGGGGAAGAGACCCAGTACTTC | CASSLRRGEETQYF
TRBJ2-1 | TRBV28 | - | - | TGTGCCAGCAGTTTGCCCGGGACAACATGGTATGAGCAGTTCTTC | CASSLPGTTWYEQFF
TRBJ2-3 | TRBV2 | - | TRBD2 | TGTGCCAGCAGTGAAGCGCCCGGGGGGGCCGCAGATACGCAGTATTTT | CASSEAPGGAADTQYF